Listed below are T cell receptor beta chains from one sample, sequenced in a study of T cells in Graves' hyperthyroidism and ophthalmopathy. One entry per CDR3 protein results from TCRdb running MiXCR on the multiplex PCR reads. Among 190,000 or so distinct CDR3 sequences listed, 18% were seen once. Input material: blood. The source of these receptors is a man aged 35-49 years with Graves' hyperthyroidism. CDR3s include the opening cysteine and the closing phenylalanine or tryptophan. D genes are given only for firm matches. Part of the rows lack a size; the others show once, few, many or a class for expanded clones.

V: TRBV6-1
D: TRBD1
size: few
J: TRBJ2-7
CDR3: CASSSRGTGGNEQYF
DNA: TGTGCCAGCAGTTCGCGCGGGACAGGGGGCAACGAGCAGTACTTC

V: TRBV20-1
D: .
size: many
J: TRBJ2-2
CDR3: CSAVEVTGELFF
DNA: TGCAGTGCCGTCGAGGTCACCGGGGAGCTGTTTTTT

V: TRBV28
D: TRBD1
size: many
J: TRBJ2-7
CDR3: CASKGALHYEQYF
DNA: TGTGCCAGCAAGGGGGCACTCCACTACGAGCAGTACTTC

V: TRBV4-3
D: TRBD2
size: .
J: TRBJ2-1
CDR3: CASSQKGIAGGTYNEQFF
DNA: TGCGCCAGCAGCCAAAAGGGGATAGCGGGGGGCACCTACAATGAGCAGTTCTTC

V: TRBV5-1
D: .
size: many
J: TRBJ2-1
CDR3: CASSLSQGTYNEQFF
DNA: TGCGCCAGCAGCTTGTCTCAGGGGACTTACAATGAGCAGTTCTTC

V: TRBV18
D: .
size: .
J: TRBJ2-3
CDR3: CASSRTTASTDTQYF
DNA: TGTGCCAGCTCACGAACCACCGCTAGCACAGATACGCAGTATTTT

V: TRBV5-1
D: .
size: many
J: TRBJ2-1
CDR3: CASSFLNEQFF
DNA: TGCGCCAGCAGCTTTCTTAATGAGCAGTTCTTC

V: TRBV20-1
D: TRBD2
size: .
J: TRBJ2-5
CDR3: CSAKLAANQETQYF
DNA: TGCAGTGCTAAACTAGCGGCTAACCAAGAGACCCAGTACTTC

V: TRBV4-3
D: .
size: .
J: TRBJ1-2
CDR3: CASSQGMGNGYTF
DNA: TGCGCCAGCAGCCAAGGAATGGGAAATGGCTACACCTTC

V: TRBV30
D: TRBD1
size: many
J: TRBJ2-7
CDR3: CAWSVDRGRYEQYF
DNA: TGTGCCTGGAGTGTTGACAGGGGGCGGTACGAGCAGTACTTC

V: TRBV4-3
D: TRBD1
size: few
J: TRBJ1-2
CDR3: CASNQGPGGQASYGYTF
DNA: TGCGCCAGCAACCAAGGCCCTGGGGGACAGGCCTCCTATGGCTACACCTTC

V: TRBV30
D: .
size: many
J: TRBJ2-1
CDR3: CAWIAGGPYNEQFF
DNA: TGTGCCTGGATTGCAGGAGGACCCTACAATGAGCAGTTCTTC

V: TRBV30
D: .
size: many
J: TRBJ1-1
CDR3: CAWKGNWAEAFF
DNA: TGTGCCTGGAAAGGGAATTGGGCTGAAGCTTTCTTT

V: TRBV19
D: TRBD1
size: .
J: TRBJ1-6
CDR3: CASKVTGEGNSPLHF
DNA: TGTGCCAGCAAAGTGACAGGGGAGGGTAATTCACCCCTCCACTTT

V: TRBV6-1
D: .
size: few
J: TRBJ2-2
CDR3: CASSDVPNTGELFF
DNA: TGTGCCAGCAGCGATGTTCCGAACACCGGGGAGCTGTTTTTT

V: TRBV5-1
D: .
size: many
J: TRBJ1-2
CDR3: CASSLGTSEGGYTF
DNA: TGCGCCAGCAGCTTGGGGACTTCGGAGGGGGGCTACACCTTC

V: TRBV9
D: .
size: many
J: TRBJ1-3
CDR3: CASSVASSGNTIYF
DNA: TGTGCCAGCAGCGTAGCCAGCTCTGGAAACACCATATATTTT

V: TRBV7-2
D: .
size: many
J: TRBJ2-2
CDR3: CASSLESSVGTGELFF
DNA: TGTGCCAGCAGCTTAGAATCTAGTGTCGGCACCGGGGAGCTGTTTTTT

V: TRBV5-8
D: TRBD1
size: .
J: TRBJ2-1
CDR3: CASSLAGQGHEQFF
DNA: TGTGCCAGCAGCTTGGCGGGACAGGGGCATGAGCAGTTCTTC

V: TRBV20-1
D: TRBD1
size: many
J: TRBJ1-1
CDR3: CSANAGTGHTEAFF
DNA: TGCAGTGCGAACGCGGGGACAGGGCACACTGAAGCTTTCTTT

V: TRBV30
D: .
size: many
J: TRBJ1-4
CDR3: CAWSVGQGEKLFF
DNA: TGTGCCTGGAGTGTTGGTCAGGGGGAAAAACTGTTTTTT

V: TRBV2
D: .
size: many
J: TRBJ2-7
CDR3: CASSPSPGNEQYF
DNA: TGTGCCAGCAGCCCAAGCCCAGGGAACGAGCAGTACTTC

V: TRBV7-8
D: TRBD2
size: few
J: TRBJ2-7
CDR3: CASSLYSGGHAYEQYF
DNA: TGTGCCAGCAGCTTATATAGCGGGGGCCATGCCTACGAGCAGTACTTC

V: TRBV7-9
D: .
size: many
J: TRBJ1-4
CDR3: CASSSPPGGLNDEKLFF
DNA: TGTGCCAGCAGCTCACCCCCGGGGGGGCTGAATGATGAAAAACTGTTTTTT

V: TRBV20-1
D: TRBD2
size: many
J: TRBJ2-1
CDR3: CSATSGGPYNEQFF
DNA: TGCAGTGCTACTAGCGGGGGACCCTACAATGAGCAGTTCTTC

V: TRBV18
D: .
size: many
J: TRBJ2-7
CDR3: CASSPDIYEQYF
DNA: TGTGCCAGCTCACCGGACATCTACGAGCAGTACTTC

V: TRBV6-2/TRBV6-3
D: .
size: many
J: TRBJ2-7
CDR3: CASSPPGQPWVSYEQYF
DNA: TGTGCCAGCAGTCCCCCAGGACAGCCATGGGTGTCCTACGAGCAGTACTTC

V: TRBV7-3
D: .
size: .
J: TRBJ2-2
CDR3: CASSLTSSLSLNTGELFF
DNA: TGTGCCAGCAGCTTAACGTCAAGTCTCTCTTTGAACACCGGGGAGCTGTTTTTT

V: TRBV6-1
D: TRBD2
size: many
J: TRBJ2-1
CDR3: CASRTTKGLAGGEQFF
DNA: TGTGCCAGCAGAACGACCAAGGGACTAGCGGGGGGTGAGCAGTTCTTC

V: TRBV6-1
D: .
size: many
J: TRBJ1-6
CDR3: CASSGTFPSPLHF
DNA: TGTGCCAGCAGTGGGACATTTCCTTCACCCCTCCACTTT

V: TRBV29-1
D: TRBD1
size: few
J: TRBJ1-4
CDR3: CSVEDRSGEKLFF
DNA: TGCAGCGTGGAGGACAGGTCTGGCGAAAAACTGTTTTTT

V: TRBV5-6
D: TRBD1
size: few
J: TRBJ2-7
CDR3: CASSLPQGPGGEQYF
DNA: TGTGCCAGCAGCTTACCACAGGGGCCAGGGGGCGAGCAGTACTTC

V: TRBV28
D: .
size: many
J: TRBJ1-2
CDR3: CASSSNRDTASGYTF
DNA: TGTGCCAGCAGTTCCAACCGGGACACCGCGTCTGGCTACACCTTC

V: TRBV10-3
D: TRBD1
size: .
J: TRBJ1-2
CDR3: CAISESGQGELGGYTF
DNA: TGTGCCATCAGTGAGTCCGGACAGGGGGAACTAGGTGGCTACACCTTC

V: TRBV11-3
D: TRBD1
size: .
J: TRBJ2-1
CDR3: CASSLDPQGSEQFF
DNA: TGTGCCAGCAGCTTAGACCCACAGGGGTCTGAGCAGTTCTTC

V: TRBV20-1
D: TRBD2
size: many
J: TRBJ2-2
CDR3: CSARGGGQGTGELFF
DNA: TGCAGTGCTAGGGGCGGGGGGCAAGGGACCGGGGAGCTGTTTTTT

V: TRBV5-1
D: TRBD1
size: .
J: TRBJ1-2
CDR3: CASSFLGQGNGYTF
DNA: TGCGCCAGCAGCTTTCTAGGACAGGGGAATGGCTACACCTTC

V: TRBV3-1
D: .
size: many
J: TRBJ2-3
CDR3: CASSQPYMGDTQYF
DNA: TGTGCCAGCAGCCAGCCGTACATGGGAGATACGCAGTATTTT

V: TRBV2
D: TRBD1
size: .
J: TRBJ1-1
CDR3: CASRGQGAITEAFF
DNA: TGTGCCAGCAGGGGACAGGGGGCCATCACTGAAGCTTTCTTT

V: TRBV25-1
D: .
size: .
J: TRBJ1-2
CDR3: CASSAHGGDYNYGYTF
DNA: TGTGCCAGCAGTGCTCACGGGGGAGATTATAACTATGGCTACACCTTC

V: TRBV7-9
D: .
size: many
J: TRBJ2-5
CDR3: CASSLQGLQETQYF
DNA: TGTGCCAGCAGCCTACAGGGACTCCAAGAGACCCAGTACTTC

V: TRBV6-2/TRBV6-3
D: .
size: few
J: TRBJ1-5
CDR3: CASSSDFYEGSNQPQHF
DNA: TGTGCCAGCAGTTCGGACTTCTACGAAGGGAGCAATCAGCCCCAGCATTTT

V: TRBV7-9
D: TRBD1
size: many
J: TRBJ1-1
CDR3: CASSLAPGQMMNTEAFF
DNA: TGTGCCAGCAGCTTAGCCCCGGGACAGATGATGAACACTGAAGCTTTCTTT

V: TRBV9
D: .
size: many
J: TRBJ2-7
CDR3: CASSESEASDYEQYF
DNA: TGTGCCAGCAGCGAATCAGAGGCCTCAGACTACGAGCAGTACTTC

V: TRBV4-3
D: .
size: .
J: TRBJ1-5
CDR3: CASSQEGWNQPQHF
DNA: TGCGCCAGCAGCCAAGAGGGTTGGAATCAGCCCCAGCATTTT

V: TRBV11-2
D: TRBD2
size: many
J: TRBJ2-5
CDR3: CASSVAASGESQYF
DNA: TGTGCCAGCAGCGTTGCAGCGAGCGGGGAGAGCCAGTACTTC

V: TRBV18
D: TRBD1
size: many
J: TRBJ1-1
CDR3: CASSPDRGNTEAFF
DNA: TGTGCCAGCTCACCGGACAGGGGGAACACTGAAGCTTTCTTT

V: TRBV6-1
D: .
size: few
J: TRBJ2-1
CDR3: CASSSVGSSYNEQFF
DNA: TGTGCCAGCAGTTCCGTAGGTAGCTCCTACAATGAGCAGTTCTTC

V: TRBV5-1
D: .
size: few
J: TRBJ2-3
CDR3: CASSFAGADTDTQYF
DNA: TGCGCCAGCAGCTTTGCAGGGGCGGACACAGATACGCAGTATTTT

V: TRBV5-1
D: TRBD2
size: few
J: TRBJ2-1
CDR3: CASSLTSGEDNEQFF
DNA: TGCGCCAGCAGCCTGACTAGCGGGGAAGACAATGAGCAGTTCTTC

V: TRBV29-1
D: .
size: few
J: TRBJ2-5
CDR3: CSVVRAQDQETQYF
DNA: TGCAGCGTTGTCCGGGCCCAAGACCAAGAGACCCAGTACTTC

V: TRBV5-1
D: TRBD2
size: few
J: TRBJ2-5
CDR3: CASSSTPLAGGRKTQYF
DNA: TGCGCCAGCAGCTCCACCCCATTAGCGGGGGGGCGTAAGACCCAGTACTTC

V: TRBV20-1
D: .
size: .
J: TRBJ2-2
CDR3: CSARDFRGGGFGELFF
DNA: TGCAGTGCTAGAGATTTCAGGGGGGGCGGGTTCGGGGAGCTGTTTTTT